A selection of T cell receptor beta chains follows, all from one sample in a study of cytomegalovirus exposure and HLA in healthy donors. Some clones are missing from TCRdb's copy, which holds only in-frame ones; the method was immunoSEQ multiplex PCR. The sample carries more than 200,000 clones, 85% recorded once. Sequencing used PBMCs. These receptors all stem from a human donor in good health. Both conserved end residues are trimmed from each CDR3. Fields, in order: V gene, J gene, CDR3 protein.

V gene: TRBV9; J gene: TRBJ2-1; CDR3 protein: ASSVVGSGDSSYNEQF
V gene: TRBV7-2; J gene: TRBJ2-7; CDR3 protein: ASSQRSAGGYEQY
V gene: TRBV10-3; J gene: TRBJ2-7; CDR3 protein: AIRTSGSYEQY
V gene: TRBV6-5; J gene: TRBJ2-1; CDR3 protein: ASSYAGLQF
V gene: TRBV6-1; J gene: TRBJ2-5; CDR3 protein: ASSDRVIETQY
V gene: TRBV28; J gene: TRBJ2-7; CDR3 protein: ASSHGQGTPYYEQY
V gene: TRBV28; J gene: TRBJ2-3; CDR3 protein: ASSLLATSTDTQY
V gene: TRBV6-6; J gene: TRBJ1-1; CDR3 protein: ASSPGGTEAF
V gene: TRBV28; J gene: TRBJ2-3; CDR3 protein: ASSLRGATDTQY
V gene: TRBV5-3; J gene: TRBJ1-1; CDR3 protein: ARSLARTGAMNTEAF
V gene: TRBV6-1; J gene: TRBJ2-1; CDR3 protein: ASSEVGGGSSYNEQF
V gene: TRBV19; J gene: TRBJ2-6; CDR3 protein: ASIPSGGAHGGTGANVLT
V gene: TRBV5-3; J gene: NA; CDR3 protein: ARSRTSLEQF
V gene: TRBV10-3; J gene: TRBJ1-4; CDR3 protein: AISESGGTGAEKLF
V gene: TRBV2; J gene: TRBJ2-6; CDR3 protein: ASRDRDIAGANVLT
V gene: TRBV27; J gene: TRBJ2-3; CDR3 protein: ASSLSRQVLNTQY
V gene: TRBV7-9; J gene: TRBJ2-1; CDR3 protein: ASSIDYISYNEQF
V gene: TRBV10-3; J gene: TRBJ2-5; CDR3 protein: AISESLAAYQETQY
V gene: TRBV11-2; J gene: TRBJ2-1; CDR3 protein: ASSRTGQGDNEQF
V gene: TRBV5-1; J gene: TRBJ2-1; CDR3 protein: ASSSQDRAHEQF
V gene: TRBV5-1; J gene: TRBJ1-1; CDR3 protein: ASSWAGDEAF
V gene: TRBV18; J gene: TRBJ2-7; CDR3 protein: ASSRYRDRGDEQY
V gene: TRBV7-2; J gene: TRBJ2-7; CDR3 protein: ASSLGGQTYEQY
V gene: TRBV9; J gene: TRBJ1-1; CDR3 protein: ASSASHLDTEAF
V gene: TRBV28; J gene: TRBJ2-7; CDR3 protein: ASSSAQRDRGLYEQY
V gene: TRBV28; J gene: TRBJ2-1; CDR3 protein: ASSPLLAGGTYNEQF
V gene: TRBV6-5; J gene: TRBJ1-1; CDR3 protein: ASSYSSRGGTEAF
V gene: TRBV7-6; J gene: TRBJ2-1; CDR3 protein: ASSQGLAGGHNEQF
V gene: TRBV4-3; J gene: TRBJ1-2; CDR3 protein: ASSQDTGNYGYT
V gene: TRBV9; J gene: TRBJ2-5; CDR3 protein: ASSTWTGETQY
V gene: TRBV6-5; J gene: TRBJ2-3; CDR3 protein: ASSYGPGGSGDTQY
V gene: TRBV11-3; J gene: TRBJ2-3; CDR3 protein: ASSSGSTDTQY
V gene: TRBV6-5; J gene: TRBJ2-7; CDR3 protein: ASSYSGGIYEQY
V gene: TRBV27; J gene: TRBJ1-2; CDR3 protein: ASSLHRGHGYT
V gene: TRBV9; J gene: TRBJ1-2; CDR3 protein: ASSPGRDNGYT
V gene: TRBV27; J gene: TRBJ1-1; CDR3 protein: ASRMEAGIMNTEAF
V gene: TRBV2; J gene: TRBJ2-1; CDR3 protein: ASSYEASGRVGEQF
V gene: TRBV28; J gene: TRBJ2-7; CDR3 protein: ASSATGGPRYEQY
V gene: TRBV19; J gene: TRBJ2-6; CDR3 protein: ASSIHGANVLT
V gene: TRBV10-2; J gene: TRBJ2-5; CDR3 protein: ASRRGREETQY
V gene: TRBV4-1; J gene: TRBJ2-2; CDR3 protein: ASRGQGAFGELF
V gene: TRBV14; J gene: TRBJ2-7; CDR3 protein: ASSQETGQGIGEQY
V gene: TRBV4-1; J gene: TRBJ1-2; CDR3 protein: ASSQEWAGGLLGYT
V gene: TRBV10-3; J gene: TRBJ2-7; CDR3 protein: AISETNLFSGSKNEQY
V gene: TRBV28; J gene: TRBJ2-3; CDR3 protein: ASSPRTGEADTQY
V gene: TRBV5-4; J gene: TRBJ1-3; CDR3 protein: ASSLSGTGGGNTIY
V gene: TRBV27; J gene: TRBJ2-1; CDR3 protein: YISSYNEQF
V gene: TRBV5-4; J gene: TRBJ2-1; CDR3 protein: ASSLAWTSGSNEQF
V gene: TRBV4-1; J gene: TRBJ1-5; CDR3 protein: ASSLMVGSNKPQH